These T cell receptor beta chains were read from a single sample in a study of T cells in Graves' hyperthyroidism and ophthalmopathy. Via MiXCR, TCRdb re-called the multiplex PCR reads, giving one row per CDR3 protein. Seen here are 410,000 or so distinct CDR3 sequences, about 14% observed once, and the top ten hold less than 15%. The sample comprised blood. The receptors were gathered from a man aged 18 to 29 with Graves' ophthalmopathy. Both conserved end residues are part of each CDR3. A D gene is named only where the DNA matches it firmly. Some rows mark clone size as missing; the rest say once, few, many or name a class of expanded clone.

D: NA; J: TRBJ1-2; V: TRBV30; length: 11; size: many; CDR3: CAWSTTWGYTF; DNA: TGTGCCTGGAGCACGACATGGGGCTACACCTTC
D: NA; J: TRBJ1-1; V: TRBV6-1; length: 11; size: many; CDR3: CASGVGTEAFF; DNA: TGTGCCAGTGGGGTGGGCACTGAAGCTTTCTTT
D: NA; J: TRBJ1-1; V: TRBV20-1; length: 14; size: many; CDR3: CSAGRGPFNTEAFF; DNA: TGCAGTGCAGGGAGGGGACCCTTTAACACTGAAGCTTTCTTT
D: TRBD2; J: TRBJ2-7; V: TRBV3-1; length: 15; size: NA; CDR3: CASSPRAGGAYEQYF; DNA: TGTGCCAGCAGCCCCCGAGCGGGGGGCGCCTACGAGCAGTACTTC
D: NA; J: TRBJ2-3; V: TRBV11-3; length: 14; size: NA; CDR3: CASSFQGDTDTQYF; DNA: TGTGCCAGCAGCTTCCAGGGAGACACAGATACGCAGTATTTT
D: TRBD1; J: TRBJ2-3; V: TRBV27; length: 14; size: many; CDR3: CATIRTGFSDTQYF; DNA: TGTGCCACAATCCGGACAGGGTTCTCAGATACGCAGTATTTT
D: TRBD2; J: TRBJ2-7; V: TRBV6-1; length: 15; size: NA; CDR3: CASSEGGGPVYEQYF; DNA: TGTGCCAGCAGTGAAGGGGGGGGACCCGTCTACGAGCAGTACTTC
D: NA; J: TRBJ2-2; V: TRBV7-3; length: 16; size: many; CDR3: CASSFSRVANTGELFF; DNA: TGTGCCAGCAGCTTTTCTCGGGTGGCGAACACCGGGGAGCTGTTTTTT
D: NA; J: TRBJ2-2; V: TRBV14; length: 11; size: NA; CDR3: CASSLSTELFF; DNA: TGTGCCAGCAGCTTGTCGACGGAGCTGTTTTTT
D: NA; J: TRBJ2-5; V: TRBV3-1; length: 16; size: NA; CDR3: CASSQSTNGYQETQYF; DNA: TGTGCCAGCAGCCAAAGTACTAACGGGTACCAAGAGACCCAGTACTTC
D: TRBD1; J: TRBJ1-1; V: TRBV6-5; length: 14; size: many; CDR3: CASSYDRANTEAFF; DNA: TGTGCCAGCAGTTACGACAGGGCGAACACTGAAGCTTTCTTT
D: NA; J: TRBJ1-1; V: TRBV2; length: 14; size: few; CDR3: CASSEPNTGQSAFF; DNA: TGTGCCAGCAGTGAACCAAACACAGGTCAGTCGGCTTTCTTT
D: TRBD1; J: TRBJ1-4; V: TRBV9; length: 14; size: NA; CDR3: CASSGQGLIEKLFF; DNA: TGTGCCAGCAGCGGACAGGGTCTTATCGAAAAACTGTTTTTT
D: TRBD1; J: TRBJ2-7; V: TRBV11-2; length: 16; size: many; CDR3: CASSLGGAQGAYEQYF; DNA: TGTGCCAGCAGCTTAGGGGGAGCACAGGGGGCCTACGAGCAGTACTTC